The 28 T cell receptor beta chains given below trace back to one sample, sequenced in a study of OX40 agonist ivuxolimab in advanced cancers. The data were produced by immunoSEQ multiplex PCR, yet TCRdb's version contains in-frame clones alone and is incomplete. The sample lists about 46,000 clones; more than 85% were seen once. The starting material was CD4+ or CD8+ T cells sorted from blood, obtained in a trial of the OX40 agonist ivuxolimab. The receptor source for this set is an adult with an advanced solid tumor such as melanoma, head and neck, liver or kidney cancer.

The chain links TRBV10-3 to TRBJ2-7, with 10 bases identical to TRBD2. There are 14 residues in the CDR3. Germline V gene lookup returns CDR1 ENHRY and CDR2 SYGVKD. The ends lost 3 bases at V and 5 bases at J; junction bases unmatched: 4. The CDR3 nucleotides read TGTGCCATCAGTGAAGCTAGCGGGAGTCACGAGCAGTACTTC. Residues: CAISEASGSHEQYF.

The V call is TRBV9, the J call TRBJ1-1; D uncertain. The CDR3 has 15 amino acids. V was clipped by 0 bases and J by 0 bases, with 9 bases between them. Per germline, CDR1 SGDLS and CDR2 YYNGEE. The CDR3 coding sequence is TGTGCCAGCAGCGTAGACAGCTTCATGAACACTGAAGCTTTCTTT. Protein: CASSVDSFMNTEAFF.

This clone was recorded only once. This sequence joins TRBV18 and TRBJ2-1; D not certain. The V and J ends lost 0 bases and 9 bases respectively, with 9 bases between them. Germline lookup yields CDR1 KGHSH and CDR2 LQKENI. The CDR3 runs to 13 residues. The CDR3 loop reads CASSPPQTGEQFF. The CDR3 DNA reads as TGTGCCAGCTCACCACCTCAGACGGGTGAGCAGTTCTTC.

V usage is TRBV7-9 and J usage is TRBJ1-2; TRBD1 might be the D (5 bases). V lost 6 bases, J lost 2 bases, and 10 bases lay in between. The CDR3 contains 13 residues. Germline values: CDR1 SEHNR, CDR2 FQNEAQ (reference sequence). Here the CDR3 reads CASSPTDNYGYTF. Written as DNA, the CDR3 is TGTGCCAGCAGTCCGACAGACAACTATGGCTACACCTTC. The whole variable domain, remainder taken from reference TRBV7-9 and TRBJ1-2, is DTGVSQNPRHKITKRGQNVTFRCDPISEHNRLYWYRQTLGQGPEFLTYFQNEAQLEKSRLLSDRFSAERPKGSFSTLEIQRTEQGDSAMYLCASSPTDNYGYTFGSGTRLTVV.

The J gene is TRBJ2-7, the V gene TRBV9; 7 bases align to TRBD2. CDR3 length: 15 residues. After removal of 0 bases from V and 3 bases from J, the junction contained 6 bases not matched to a gene. Germline V gives CDR1 SGDLS, CDR2 YYNGEE. The CDR3 DNA is TGTGCCAGCAGCGTAGGGGGAGGGGAAGTCTACGAGCAGTACTTC. It yields the protein CASSVGGGEVYEQYF.

CDR3 loop: CATSRAGTDSYEQYF. DNA for the CDR3: TGTGCCACCAGCAGGGCCGGGACAGACTCCTACGAGCAGTACTTC. The chain recombines TRBV15 with TRBJ2-7, with 7 nucleotides matching TRBD1. V shed 3 bases, J shed 0 bases, and the junction held 5 bases outside the gene matches. Germline V gene data show CDR1 as LNHNV and CDR2 as YYDKDF (reference sequence). The CDR3 has 15 residues.

This rearrangement joins TRBV19 to TRBJ1-1, with D hard to call. Trimming took off 3 bases at V and 4 bases at J, with 6 bases between the two ends. CDR1 LNHDA and CDR2 SQIVND come from the germline V gene (reference sequence). The CDR3 has 12 residues. CDR3 coding DNA: TGTGCCAGTAGTATCGGCGCCACTGAAGCTTTCTTT. Protein product: CASSIGATEAFF.

The chain links TRBV27 to TRBJ2-7; D gene unclear. Germline V gives CDR1 MNHEY, CDR2 SMNVEV (reference sequence). This CDR3 has 13 residues. The V end was cut by 0 bases, the J end by 4 bases, with 7 bases between. CDR3 sequence (DNA): TGTGCCAGCAGTTTATCGACATCGTACGAGCAGTACTTC. It specifies CASSLSTSYEQYF.

The chain employs TRBV28 and TRBJ2-1; weak D call: TRBD2 (5 bases). This CDR3 is 15 amino acids long. Trimming took off 1 base at V and 0 bases at J, with 7 bases between the two ends. Germline V CDR1 and CDR2: MDHEN, SYDVKM. The DNA for the CDR3 is TGTGCCAGCAGTTTATTGGGGAGCTCCTACAATGAGCAGTTCTTC. Protein: CASSLLGSSYNEQFF.

The rearrangement uses TRBV19 and TRBJ1-5, with D unresolved. The germline gives CDR1 LNHDA, CDR2 SQIVND (reference sequence). V lost 5 bases and J lost 2, with 13 bases in between. This CDR3 has 15 residues. The CDR3 is CASSAMNHGNQPQHF. The DNA of the CDR3 is TGTGCCAGTAGTGCGATGAATCATGGCAATCAGCCCCAGCATTTT.

The V and J genes are TRBV19 and TRBJ1-5, with D possibly matching TRBD1 (5 bases). The CDR3 runs 17 residues. Germline V CDR1 and CDR2: LNHDA, SQIVND (reference sequence). The V end was cut by 3 bases, the J end by 3 bases, with 18 bases between. For the CDR3, the DNA is TGTGCCAGTAGTATGTTAGGGATAGGGGCCCTCAATCAGCCCCAGCATTTT. The encoded protein is CASSMLGIGALNQPQHF. The complete variable domain, with remaining parts taken from reference TRBV19 and TRBJ1-5, reads DGGITQSPKYLFRKEGQNVTLSCEQNLNHDAMYWYRQDPGQGLRLIYYSQIVNDFQKGDIAEGYSVSREKKESFPLTVTSAQKNPTAFYLCASSMLGIGALNQPQHFGDGTRLSIL.

As concerns this clone: A junction end diverges from the germline sequence, so it may reflect a read error. The chain combines TRBV7-2 with TRBJ2-1; TRBD2 aligns across 11 bases. CDR1 SGHTA and CDR2 FQGNSA come from the germline V gene. The CDR3 contains 15 residues. The CDR3 bases are TGTGCCAGCAGCCTAGCGGGGGGTCAAACCAATGAGCAGTTCTTC. It is translated as CASSLAGGQTNEQFF.

This chain links TRBV11-2 with TRBJ2-3; 7 bases align to TRBD1. This CDR3 is 17 amino acids long. V gave up 4 bases and J gave up 2 bases; unmatched junction bases: 12. Germline V lookup: CDR1 SGHAT, CDR2 FQNNGV. CDR3 nucleotide sequence: TGTGCCAGCAGCTCCATCGACAGGGCTGACTCCACAGATACGCAGTATTTT. Translating it yields CASSSIDRADSTDTQYF. Full variable domain (outside the CDR3, taken from reference TRBV11-2 and TRBJ2-3): EAGVAQSPRYKIIEKRQSVAFWCNPISGHATLYWYQQILGQGPKLLIQFQNNGVVDDSQLPKDRFSAERLKGVDSTLKIQPAKLEDSAVYLCASSSIDRADSTDTQYFGPGTRLTVL.

V usage is TRBV5-6 and J usage is TRBJ2-7; perhaps TRBD2 as D (6 bases). The ends were cut back, 4 bases at V and 6 bases at J, with 8 bases in the middle. Germline CDR1 and CDR2: SGHDT and YYEEEE. The CDR3 runs 11 residues. CDR3 DNA sequence: TGTGCCAGCAGCACGGGAGCCGAGCAGTACTTC. Encoded protein: CASSTGAEQYF.

The rearrangement links TRBV28 to TRBJ1-2; 7 bases are shared with TRBD1. The ends lost 5 bases at V and 8 bases at J; junction bases unmatched: 11. Germline V gene sequence: CDR1 MDHEN, CDR2 SYDVKM. This CDR3 has 14 residues. The CDR3 bases are TGTGCCAGCAGTAAGCCAGGGACAGTAGGGGGCTACACCTTC. Amino acids: CASSKPGTVGGYTF.

This clone was counted once. The rearrangement links TRBV7-9 to TRBJ1-3, with D maybe TRBD1 (5 bases). V lost 5 bases, J lost 4 bases, and 18 bases lay in between. The germline CDR1 and CDR2 sequences are SEHNR and FQNEAQ (reference sequence). The CDR3 spans 16 residues. In DNA form, the CDR3 reads TGTGCCAGCAGCCTACAACGGACAACCTGGGGAAACACCATATATTTT. Translation: CASSLQRTTWGNTIYF.

This clone was seen only once. The chain recombines TRBV11-2 with TRBJ2-1; D is unclear. CDR3 length equals 16 residues. Germline-derived CDR1 and CDR2 are SGHAT and FQNNGV. V dropped 5 bases and J dropped 1 base, with 15 bases sitting between them. CDR3 nucleotides: TGTGCCAGCAGCCCTGGGATGTCTCAATCCTACAATGAGCAGTTCTTC. This sequence encodes CASSPGMSQSYNEQFF.

This clone was counted between two and nine times. V usage is TRBV28 and J usage is TRBJ1-1; 7 bases align to TRBD1. The CDR3 sequence is 15 residues long. Germline lookup yields CDR1 MDHEN and CDR2 SYDVKM. J lost 0 bases, V lost 6 bases, and 7 bases had no gene match. CDR3 nucleotides: TGTGCCAGCAGCCGACCCGGGACAGTGAACACTGAAGCTTTCTTT. Its protein product is CASSRPGTVNTEAFF.

The chain couples TRBV27 to TRBJ2-7, with D perhaps being TRBD1 or TRBD2 (5 bases each). V was cut by 6 bases and J by 5 bases, with 11 bases left in between. Germline loops: CDR1 MNHEY, CDR2 SMNVEV (reference sequence). The CDR3 length is 12 residues. CDR3 nucleotides: TGTGCCAGCAGGAGGGGTAGGGACGAGCAGTACTTC. Translating gives CASRRGRDEQYF.

This sequence joins TRBV7-9 and TRBJ2-5; 9 positions match TRBD1. The V gene's germline CDR1 is SEHNR and CDR2 FQNEAQ (reference sequence). V lost 5 bases and J lost 4; bases outside the gene matches: 5. This CDR3 has 14 residues. This chain's CDR3 is CASSEGQGGETQYF. In DNA, the CDR3 is TGTGCCAGCAGCGAGGGACAGGGTGGAGAGACCCAGTACTTC.

V usage is TRBV2 and J usage is TRBJ2-1; D might be TRBD2 (6 bases). V was cut by 7 bases and J by 0 bases, with 13 bases left in between. The CDR3 has 15 amino acids. Germline CDR1 and CDR2: SNHLY and FYNNEI. The CDR3 nucleotides are TGTGCCAGCATGGCGGAGGGCAACTCCTACAATGAGCAGTTCTTC. It is translated as CASMAEGNSYNEQFF.

The chain combines TRBV4-1 with TRBJ2-1; 8 bases map to TRBD1. There are 16 residues in the CDR3. The germline CDR1 and CDR2 sequences are MGHRA and YSYEKL. V dropped 3 bases and J dropped 4; count of bases not matched to a gene: 8. DNA of the CDR3: TGCGCCAGCAGCCAGCGACAGGGGAACCCGTACAATGAGCAGTTCTTC. Translation: CASSQRQGNPYNEQFF.

This clone was counted once. V gene TRBV4-2 combines with J gene TRBJ1-3; no definite D call. CDR3 length: 15 amino acids. CDR1 is LGHNA, CDR2 YNFKEQ, per germline. The V gene lost 3 bases and the J gene lost 2 bases, with 11 bases spanning the gap. The CDR3 sequence: CASSHGPEAGNTIYF. The CDR3 DNA follows: TGTGCCAGCAGCCACGGACCCGAGGCTGGAAACACCATATATTTT.

The gene calls are TRBV9 and TRBJ1-1, with D uncertain. The V and J ends lost 0 bases and 1 base respectively, with 10 bases between them. The CDR3 has 15 residues. The germline V gene has CDR1 SGDLS and CDR2 YYNGEE. CDR3 sequence: CASSVVEHTNTEAFF. CDR3 nucleotide sequence: TGTGCCAGCAGCGTAGTGGAACACACGAACACTGAAGCTTTCTTT. Drawing the rest from reference TRBV9 and TRBJ1-1, the complete variable domain is DSGVTQTPKHLITATGQRVTLRCSPRSGDLSVYWYQQSLDQGLQFLIQYYNGEERAKGNILERFSAQQFPDLHSELNLSSLELGDSALYFCASSVVEHTNTEAFFGQGTRLTVV.

The chain joins TRBV28 to TRBJ2-5; D ambiguous. The assigned J gene may be wrong: the sequence end matches TRBJ2-7 better. Germline V gene lookup returns CDR1 MDHEN and CDR2 SYDVKM. This CDR3 has 14 amino acids. The CDR3: CASSGERLSYEQYF. The CDR3 coding sequence is TGTGCCAGCAGTGGGGAAAGGCTCTCCTACGAGCAGTACTTC.

This clone was counted only a few times. The genes are TRBV27 and TRBJ1-5; no reliable D call. V was shortened by 6 bases and J by 3 bases, with 9 bases between the two germline ends. CDR1 is MNHEY, CDR2 SMNVEV, per germline (reference sequence). This CDR3 spans 13 amino acids. The CDR3 bases are TGTGCCAGCAGCGTAACCATCAATCAGCCCCAGCATTTT. The encoded protein is CASSVTINQPQHF.

The chain joins TRBV29-1 to TRBJ2-3; no definite D call. Germline assignment: CDR1 SQVTM and CDR2 ANQGSEA. The CDR3 sequence is 11 residues long. Deletions cut 6 bases from V and 4 bases from J, with 8 bases between. The DNA of the CDR3 is TGCAGCGTCTCCGTCTCAGATACGCAGTATTTT. This gives the protein CSVSVSDTQYF.

The J gene is TRBJ2-2, the V gene TRBV4-1; tentatively, D is TRBD2 (5 bases). Trimming took off 0 bases at V and 8 bases at J, with 13 bases between the two ends. Per the germline V gene, CDR1 is MGHRA and CDR2 is YSYEKL. CDR3 length equals 15 residues. For the CDR3, the DNA is TGCGCCAGCAGCCAAGATTCCGGGGTAATAGGGGAGCTGTTTTTT. This codes for CASSQDSGVIGELFF.